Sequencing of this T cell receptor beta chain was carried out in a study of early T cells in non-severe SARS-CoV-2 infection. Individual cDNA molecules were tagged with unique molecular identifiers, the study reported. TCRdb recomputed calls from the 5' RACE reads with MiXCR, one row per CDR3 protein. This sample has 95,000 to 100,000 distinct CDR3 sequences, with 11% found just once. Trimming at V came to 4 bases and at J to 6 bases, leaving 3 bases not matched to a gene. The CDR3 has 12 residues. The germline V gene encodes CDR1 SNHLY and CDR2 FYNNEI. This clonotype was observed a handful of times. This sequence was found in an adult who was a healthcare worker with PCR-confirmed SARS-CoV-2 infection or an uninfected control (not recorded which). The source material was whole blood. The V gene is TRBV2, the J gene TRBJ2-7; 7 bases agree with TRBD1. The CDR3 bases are TGTGCCAGCAGTGCGACAGGGTTCGAGCAGTACTTC. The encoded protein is CASSATGFEQYF.